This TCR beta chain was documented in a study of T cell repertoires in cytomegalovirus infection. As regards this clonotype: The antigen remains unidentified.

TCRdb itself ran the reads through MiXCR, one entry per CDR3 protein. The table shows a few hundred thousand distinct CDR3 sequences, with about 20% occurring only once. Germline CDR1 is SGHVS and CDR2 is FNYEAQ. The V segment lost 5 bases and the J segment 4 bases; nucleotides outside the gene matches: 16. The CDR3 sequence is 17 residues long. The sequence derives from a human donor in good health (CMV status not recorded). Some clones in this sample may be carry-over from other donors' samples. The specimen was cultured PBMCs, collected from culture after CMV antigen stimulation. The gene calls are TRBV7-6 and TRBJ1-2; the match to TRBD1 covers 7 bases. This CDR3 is CASSPQGQAWGLYGYTF. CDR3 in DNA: TGTGCCAGCAGCCCCCAAGGACAGGCCTGGGGCCTCTATGGCTACACCTTC.